This TCR beta chain was obtained from a study of vaccination and CD4 T cells after COVID-19. Germline V gives CDR1 MNHNS, CDR2 SASEGT. This CDR3 spans 15 amino acids. Trimming cost V 0 bases and J 5 bases, with 12 bases left between them. Points on this clonotype: Its antigen remains unidentified.

Sequenced with the Oncomine TCR Beta short-read assay was DNA taken from cultured CD4+ T cells. Cultured CD4+ T cells were the source of extracted genomic DNA. MiXCR was run by TCRdb on the PCR reads, yielding one entry per CDR3 protein. The sample includes around 19,000 distinct CDR3 sequences, about 68% of them seen just once. The sample's treatment: 10-day PBMC culture with coronavirus spike peptide pools or control peptides (ViraFEST assay). Each well held a few million PBMCs in IL-2 (10 IU/ml) medium with approximately 10 ug/ml peptide pools. The TCR was taken from a human donor who had recovered from COVID-19. The sample consisted of CD4+ T cells from blood, cultured in vitro. V is TRBV6-1 and J is TRBJ2-3; D unresolved. CDR3 nucleotide sequence: TGTGCCAGCAGTGAAGCGGAGACACTGGGAGATACGCAGTATTTT. This codes for CASSEAETLGDTQYF.